These 32 T cell receptor beta chains came from one sample sequenced in a study of persistence of HIV-infected CD4 T cells. The antigens of these receptors remain unknown. The stimulus was an HIV-1 Gag 15-mer peptide pool, about 1 ug/peptide/mL. CD40L-negative CD69-negative CD45RO-high memory CD4+ T cells were sorted as populations depleted of antigen-responding cells. The libraries were made with immunoSEQ version 4 in survey mode. Only in-frame clones appear in the TCRdb table, and some are missing; sequencing was by immunoSEQ multiplex PCR. The table includes about 36,000 clones, 82% detected once. Sequencing used cultured CD4+ T cells from PBMCs, obtained from a patient who received antiretroviral therapy. These receptors were obtained from an adult with HIV. The donor label of this sample is uncertain.

This clone appeared a few times. V usage is TRBV19 and J usage is TRBJ2-3, with D tentatively TRBD1 (6 bases). V was clipped by 7 bases and J by 2 bases, with 19 bases between them. From germline, CDR1 is LNHDA and CDR2 SQIVND (reference sequence). The CDR3 is 16 amino acids. The CDR3: CASTPFGQTSTDTQYF. CDR3 DNA sequence: TGTGCCAGTACCCCCTTCGGACAGACCTCCACAGATACGCAGTATTTT.

The J gene is TRBJ1-6, the V gene TRBV9; D ambiguous. V was trimmed by 4 bases and J by 14 bases, leaving 22 bases between them. The CDR3 consists of 15 residues. CDR1 and CDR2 (germline): SGDLS, YYNGEE. In DNA, the CDR3 is TGTGCCAGCAGCTCAGGAGAAGGTCTCTATGGGTCCCTCCACTTT. Encoded protein: CASSSGEGLYGSLHF.

The chain recombines TRBV3-1 (or the pseudogene TRBV3-2) with TRBJ2-1; the D gene is possibly TRBD1 (5 bases). The length of the CDR3 is 12 residues. V was cut by 7 bases and J by 4 bases, with 8 bases left in between. Germline CDR1 LGHDT, CDR2 YNNKEL (reference sequence). The CDR3 is CASTPGYNEQFF. CDR3 nucleotide sequence: TGTGCCAGCACCCCAGGGTACAATGAGCAGTTCTTC.

This chain joins TRBV11-3 and TRBJ2-1; 10 bases agree with TRBD1. The CDR3 extends over 14 amino acids. The germline gives CDR1 SGHNT, CDR2 YENEEA. J lost 10 bases, V lost 6 bases, and 9 bases had no gene match. The CDR3 loop reads CASRPGTGDGEQFF. The CDR3 region has the DNA TGTGCCAGCAGACCCGGGACAGGGGATGGGGAGCAGTTCTTC.

V and J are TRBV19 and TRBJ1-6; maybe TRBD1 (5 bases). Germline loops: CDR1 LNHDA, CDR2 SQIVND (reference sequence). V was shortened by 5 bases and J by 6 bases, with 17 bases between the two germline ends. CDR3 length: 16 amino acids. DNA of the CDR3: TGTGCCAGTAGTTCACGCGGGGGGAGCGTTAATTCACCCCTCCACTTT. Amino acids: CASSSRGGSVNSPLHF. The full variable domain, with the rest looked up from reference TRBV19 and TRBJ1-6, is DGGITQSPKYLFRKEGQNVTLSCEQNLNHDAMYWYRQDPGQGLRLIYYSQIVNDFQKGDIAEGYSVSREKKESFPLTVTSAQKNPTAFYLCASSSRGGSVNSPLHFGNGTRLTVT.

The J gene is TRBJ2-1, the V gene TRBV4-2; 8 bases match TRBD1. CDR3 length: 16 residues. V shed 4 bases, J shed 0 bases, and the junction held 5 bases outside the gene matches. Germline CDR1 and CDR2: LGHNA and YNFKEQ. The CDR3: CASSPRGQGSYNEQFF. The CDR3 bases are TGTGCCAGCAGCCCCCGAGGACAGGGCTCCTACAATGAGCAGTTCTTC.

V gene TRBV6-5 combines with J gene TRBJ1-2; 7 nucleotides agree with TRBD1. This CDR3 has 13 residues. Germline-derived CDR1 and CDR2 are MNHEY and SVGAGI. J lost 5 bases, V lost 5 bases, and 5 bases had no gene match. The CDR3 coding sequence is TGTGCCAGCAGTCGACAGGGAGTATATGGCTACACCTTC. This codes for CASSRQGVYGYTF.

This chain uses TRBV24-1 with TRBJ2-5; the match to TRBD2 covers 12 bases. Losses at the gene ends were 7 bases for V and 2 bases for J; bases not matched to a gene: 4. Germline V gene data show CDR1 as KGHDR and CDR2 as SFDVKD. The CDR3 is made up of 15 amino acids. This chain's CDR3 is CATSFTSGGQETQYF. The CDR3 nucleotides are TGTGCCACCAGCTTCACTAGCGGGGGGCAAGAGACCCAGTACTTC.

The chain couples TRBV4-1 to TRBJ1-3, with D tentatively TRBD1 (5 bases). CDR3 length equals 14 residues. CDR1 is MGHRA and CDR2 is YSYEKL in the germline V gene. Trimming cost V 8 bases and J 0 bases, with 11 bases left between them. CDR3 nucleotides: TGCGCCAGCCGCCGGGACCTCTCTGGAAACACCATATATTTT. This gives the protein CASRRDLSGNTIYF.

V gene TRBV29-1 combines with J gene TRBJ1-1, with TRBD1 identical over 8 bases. Per germline, CDR1 SQVTM and CDR2 ANQGSEA. The length of the CDR3 is 12 residues. V trimming: 6 bases; J trimming: 9 bases; junction bases outside the gene matches: 9. The DNA of the CDR3 is TGCAGCGTAGACGACAGGGGCGGCAAAGCTTTCTTT. Translation gives CSVDDRGGKAFF. The full variable domain, completed using reference TRBV29-1 and TRBJ1-1, is SAVISQKPSRDICQRGTSLTIQCQVDSQVTMMFWYRQQPGQSLTLIATANQGSEATYESGFVIDKFPISRPNLTFSTLTVSNMSPEDSSIYLCSVDDRGGKAFFGQGTRLTVV.

V and J are TRBV3-1 (or the pseudogene TRBV3-2) and TRBJ2-1; D assignment may be TRBD1 or TRBD2 (5 bases each). With 3 bases removed from V and 10 bases from J, the gap between germline ends came to 10 bases. The germline CDR1 and CDR2 sequences are LGHDT and YNNKEL (reference sequence). The CDR3 length is 12 residues. DNA of the CDR3: TGTGCCAGCAGCCAGGGGGATAGGGAGCAGTTCTTC. It specifies CASSQGDREQFF.

The V and J genes are TRBV27 and TRBJ1-3, with unresolved D. The CDR3 is made up of 12 amino acids. Trimming took 4 bases from V and 2 from J, leaving 3 bases between them. The germline CDR1 and CDR2 sequences are MNHEY and SMNVEV (reference sequence). The DNA for the CDR3 is TGTGCCAGCAGTTCCCCTGGAAACACCATATATTTT. Translating gives CASSSPGNTIYF.

The rearrangement joins TRBV30 to TRBJ1-1; D ambiguous. Germline V gives CDR1 GTSNPN, CDR2 SVGIG (reference sequence). There are 15 residues in the CDR3. Between the trimmed V and J ends, which lost 3 bases and 5 bases, there was a span of 19 bases. CDR3 sequence: CAWRGRRGGLTEAFF. Here the CDR3 DNA reads TGTGCCTGGAGAGGACGGCGCGGAGGATTAACTGAAGCTTTCTTT.

V gene TRBV6-2 or TRBV6-3 combines with J gene TRBJ2-1; D might be TRBD1 (6 bases). Per germline, CDR1 MNHEY and CDR2 SVGEGT. V was trimmed by 2 bases and J by 7 bases, leaving 18 bases between them. The CDR3 runs to 16 residues. CDR3 coding DNA: TGTGCCAGCAGTTACGGGAACAGGGTTTTTGGGAATGAGCAGTTCTTC. Amino acid sequence: CASSYGNRVFGNEQFF.

The CDR3: CSVGTGGLNTEAFF. The CDR3 nucleotides read TGCAGCGTGGGTACTGGCGGACTGAACACTGAAGCTTTCTTT. The chain joins TRBV29-1 to TRBJ1-1; no definite D call. Deletions cut 6 bases from V and 0 bases from J, with 14 bases between. The CDR3 spans 14 residues. Germline CDR1 and CDR2: SQVTM and ANQGSEA.

This chain joins TRBV10-3 and TRBJ1-1, with D perhaps matching TRBD1 (5 bases). Looked up from germline, CDR1 is ENHRY and CDR2 is SYGVKD. The CDR3 is 12 amino acids. V dropped 10 bases and J dropped 1 base, with 10 bases sitting between them. The CDR3 bases are TGTGCCACCCGGGGGGGGAACACTGAAGCTTTCTTT. It yields the protein CATRGGNTEAFF.

This CDR3 reads CASSGTSGPSREQYF. The CDR3 nucleotides read TGTGCCAGCAGTGGGACTAGCGGGCCCTCTAGAGAGCAGTACTTC. The V and J genes are TRBV2 and TRBJ2-7; 11 bases align to TRBD2. Per germline, CDR1 SNHLY and CDR2 FYNNEI. This CDR3 is 15 amino acids long. Unmatched junction bases numbered 9, after V lost 4 bases and J lost 7 bases. The full variable domain, completed using reference TRBV2 and TRBJ2-7, is EPEVTQTPSHQVTQMGQEVILRCVPISNHLYFYWYRQILGQKVEFLVSFYNNEISEKSEIFDDQFSVERPDGSNFTLKIRSTKLEDSAMYFCASSGTSGPSREQYFGPGTRLTVT.

The chain joins TRBV5-1 to TRBJ1-6; 9 bases are a match to TRBD1. The CDR3 loop spans 15 amino acids. The junction had 6 bases not matched to a gene; V was cut back by 1 base and J by 10 bases. Germline CDR1 SGHRS, CDR2 YFSETQ. CDR3 nucleotide sequence: TGCGCCAGCAGCTTGTCGGGACAGGGAGAATCACCCCTCCACTTT. Encoded protein: CASSLSGQGESPLHF.

The chain links TRBV7-9 to TRBJ1-3; 7 bases agree with TRBD1. Germline lookup yields CDR1 SEHNR and CDR2 FQNEAQ (reference sequence). The CDR3 length is 14 residues. The ends lost 3 bases at V and 8 bases at J; junction bases unmatched: 7. CDR3 in DNA: TGTGCCAGCAGCTTCGGACAGGATGGCGACACCATATATTTT. It codes for CASSFGQDGDTIYF.

CDR3 in amino acids: CASSPDRVGELFF. CDR3 nucleotide sequence: TGTGCCAGCAGTCCAGACAGGGTCGGGGAGCTGTTTTTT. The chain uses TRBV12-3 or TRBV12-4 and TRBJ2-2, with 7 bases identical to TRBD1. The CDR3 runs to 13 residues. V lost 5 bases to trimming and J lost 7 bases; unmatched junction nucleotides: 4.

The chain uses TRBV10-3 and TRBJ1-2; the D is unclear. CDR1 and CDR2 (germline): ENHRY, SYGVKD. The CDR3 contains 11 residues. Trimming pared 3 bases from V and 10 bases from J, leaving 9 bases between. The CDR3 region has the DNA TGTGCCATCAGTGATTTGGGAGACTACACCTTC. It specifies CAISDLGDYTF.

A single count supports this clone. The chain carries TRBV6-5 and TRBJ1-6; a weak D match, TRBD1 (5 bases). CDR1 is MNHEY and CDR2 is SVGAGI in the germline V gene. Trimming took off 6 bases at V and 8 bases at J, with 17 bases between the two ends. The CDR3 spans 15 residues. The CDR3 region has the DNA TGTGCCAGCAGCGAGCCGGGACGGAAGCATTCACCCCTCCACTTT. Translation: CASSEPGRKHSPLHF.

V is TRBV7-3 and J is TRBJ2-7; D is unresolved. CDR1 is SGHTA and CDR2 is FQGTGA in the germline V gene. The CDR3 sequence is 13 residues long. Trimming took 5 bases from V and 6 from J, leaving 14 bases between them. The CDR3 spells CASSASNTGEQYF. The CDR3 region has the DNA TGTGCCAGCAGCGCCTCAAACACGGGCGAGCAGTACTTC.

The chain is built from TRBV5-1 and TRBJ1-3; D is undetermined. Trimming shortened V by 0 bases and J by 0 bases, and 10 bases separated the two germline ends. This CDR3 comprises 16 residues. Germline loops: CDR1 SGHRS, CDR2 YFSETQ. The CDR3 reads CASSLGLLVSGNTIYF. The DNA for the CDR3 is TGCGCCAGCAGCTTGGGACTGCTTGTCTCTGGAAACACCATATATTTT. The complete variable domain, with remaining parts taken from reference TRBV5-1 and TRBJ1-3, reads KAGVTQTPRYLIKTRGQQVTLSCSPISGHRSVSWYQQTPGQGLQFLFEYFSETQRNKGNFPGRFSGRQFSNSRSEMNVSTLELGDSALYLCASSLGLLVSGNTIYFGEGSWLTVV.

The chain recombines TRBV15 with TRBJ1-2, with a tentative D call TRBD1 (5 bases). The CDR3 runs to 15 residues. Germline CDR1 is LNHNV and CDR2 is YYDKDF (reference sequence). Trimming left V 2 bases short and J 2 bases short, with 12 bases between. The CDR3 DNA reads as TGTGCCACCAGCAGACCTGGGGGGAGGAACTATGGCTACACCTTC. Protein: CATSRPGGRNYGYTF.

The V and J genes are TRBV28 and TRBJ1-2, with 7 bases matching TRBD1. There are 14 residues in the CDR3. Germline V gene lookup returns CDR1 MDHEN and CDR2 SYDVKM. V dropped 2 bases and J dropped 8; count of bases not matched to a gene: 8. CDR3 coding DNA: TGTGCCAGCAGTTTAGGAGGGGGCGAGAAGGGCTACACCTTC. Residues: CASSLGGGEKGYTF.

The V call is TRBV28, the J call TRBJ1-1; D is undetermined. The CDR3 has 11 amino acids. Germline CDR1 reads MDHEN; CDR2 reads SYDVKM. The V end was cut by 8 bases, the J end by 1 base, with 5 bases between. The CDR3 protein is CASGRNTEAFF. The DNA of the CDR3 is TGTGCCAGCGGCAGGAACACTGAAGCTTTCTTT.

Points on this clone: The junction does not match germline at one end; this may be a read error. Written as DNA, the CDR3 is TGTGCCAGCTCACCACGGGCGAACGCTGAAGCTTTCTTT. This encodes CASSPRANAEAFF. V is TRBV18 and J is TRBJ1-1; D is undetermined. This CDR3 comprises 13 residues. Germline CDR1 KGHSH, CDR2 LQKENI.

This clone was observed once. The chain uses TRBV5-6 and TRBJ2-1; D is undetermined. CDR3 size: 15 residues. The germline CDR1 and CDR2 sequences are SGHDT and YYEEEE. Trimming left V 3 bases short and J 7 bases short, with 17 bases between. For the CDR3, the DNA is TGTGCCAGCAGCTACTTAGTGGGCAGCCGGAATGAGCAGTTCTTC. Protein sequence: CASSYLVGSRNEQFF.

CDR3 residues: CASSPSGTLTGELFF. The CDR3 DNA sequence: TGTGCCAGCTCACCATCCGGGACACTCACCGGGGAGCTGTTTTTT. The V and J genes are TRBV18 and TRBJ2-2, with D possibly being TRBD1 (6 bases). The CDR3 is made up of 15 amino acids. Germline V gene data show CDR1 as KGHSH and CDR2 as LQKENI. V dropped 2 bases and J dropped 4 bases, with 11 bases sitting between them. Combining the CDR3 with reference TRBV18 and TRBJ2-2 gives the whole variable domain NAGVMQNPRHLVRRRGQEARLRCSPMKGHSHVYWYRQLPEEGLKFMVYLQKENIIDESGMPKERFSAEFPKEGPSILRIQQVVRGDSAAYFCASSPSGTLTGELFFGEGSRLTVL.

The J gene is TRBJ2-7, the V gene TRBV6-5, with D perhaps given as TRBD1 or TRBD2 (5 bases each). Germline CDR1 and CDR2: MNHEY and SVGAGI. This CDR3 has 13 residues. Deletions cut 7 bases from V and 7 bases from J, with 17 bases between. Here the CDR3 reads CASNYLRGVEQYF. In DNA form, the CDR3 reads TGTGCCAGCAATTATCTAAGAGGGGTAGAGCAGTACTTC.

This chain uses TRBV24-1 with TRBJ1-2, with D possibly being TRBD1 (5 bases). V lost 4 bases and J 7 bases, leaving 6 bases between the germline ends. This CDR3 is 11 amino acids long. In germline, CDR1 is KGHDR, CDR2 SFDVKD. The CDR3 DNA follows: TGTGCCACCAGTGACAGGGCTGGCTACACCTTC. Residues: CATSDRAGYTF.